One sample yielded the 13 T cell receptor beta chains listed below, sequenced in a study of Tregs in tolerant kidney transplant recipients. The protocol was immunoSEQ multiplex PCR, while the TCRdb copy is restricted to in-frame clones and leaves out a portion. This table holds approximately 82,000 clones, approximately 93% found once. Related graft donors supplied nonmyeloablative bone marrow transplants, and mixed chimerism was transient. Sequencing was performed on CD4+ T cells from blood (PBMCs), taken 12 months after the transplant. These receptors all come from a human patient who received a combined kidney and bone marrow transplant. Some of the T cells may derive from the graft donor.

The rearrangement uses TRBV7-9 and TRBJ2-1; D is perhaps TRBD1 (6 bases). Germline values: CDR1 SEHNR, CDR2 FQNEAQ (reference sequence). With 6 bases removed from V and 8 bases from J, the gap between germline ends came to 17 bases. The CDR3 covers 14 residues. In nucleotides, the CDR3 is TGTGCCAGCAGTCCAGCAGGGGAAGAAGATGAGCAGTTCTTC. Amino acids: CASSPAGEEDEQFF.

Here the CDR3 DNA reads TGTGCCACCAGCAGAGAAGGGGTCCGGGACAGATGGGGCGAGCAGTACTTC. Translated: CATSREGVRDRWGEQYF. This rearrangement joins TRBV15 to TRBJ2-7; the match to TRBD1 covers 7 bases. CDR1 and CDR2 (germline): LNHNV, YYDKDF (reference sequence). J gave up 6 bases and V 0 bases, and 14 bases lay outside the gene matches. This CDR3 contains 17 residues.

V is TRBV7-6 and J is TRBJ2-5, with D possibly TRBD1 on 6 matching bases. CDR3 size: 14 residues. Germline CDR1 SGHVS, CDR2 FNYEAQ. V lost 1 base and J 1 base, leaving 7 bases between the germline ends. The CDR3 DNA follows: TGTGCCAGCAGCTTAGGGACAGTCCAAGAGACCCAGTACTTC. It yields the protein CASSLGTVQETQYF. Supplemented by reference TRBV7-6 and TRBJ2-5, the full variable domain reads GAGVSQSPRYKVTKRGQDVALRCDPISGHVSLYWYRQALGQGPEFLTYFNYEAQQDKSGLPNDRFSAERPEGSISTLTIQRTEQRDSAMYRCASSLGTVQETQYFGPGTRLLVL.

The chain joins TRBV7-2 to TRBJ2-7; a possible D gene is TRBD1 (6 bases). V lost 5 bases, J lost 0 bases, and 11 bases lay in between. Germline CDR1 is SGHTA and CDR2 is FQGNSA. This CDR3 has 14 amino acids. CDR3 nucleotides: TGTGCCAGCAGCCCCGGACAGAGCTCCTACGAGCAGTACTTC. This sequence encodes CASSPGQSSYEQYF.

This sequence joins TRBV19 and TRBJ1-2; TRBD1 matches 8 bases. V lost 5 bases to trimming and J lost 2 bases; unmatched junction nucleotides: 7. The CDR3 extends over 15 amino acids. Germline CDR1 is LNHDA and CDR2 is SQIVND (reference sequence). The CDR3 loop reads CASSARTGRNYGYTF. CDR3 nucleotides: TGTGCCAGTAGTGCCCGGACAGGGAGAAACTATGGCTACACCTTC.

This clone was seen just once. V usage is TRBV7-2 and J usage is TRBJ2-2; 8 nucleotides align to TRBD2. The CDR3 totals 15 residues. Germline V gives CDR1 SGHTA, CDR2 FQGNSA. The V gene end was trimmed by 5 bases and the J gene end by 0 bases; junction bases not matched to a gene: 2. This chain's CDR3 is CASSPGLANTGELFF. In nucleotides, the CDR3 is TGTGCCAGCAGCCCGGGACTAGCGAACACCGGGGAGCTGTTTTTT.

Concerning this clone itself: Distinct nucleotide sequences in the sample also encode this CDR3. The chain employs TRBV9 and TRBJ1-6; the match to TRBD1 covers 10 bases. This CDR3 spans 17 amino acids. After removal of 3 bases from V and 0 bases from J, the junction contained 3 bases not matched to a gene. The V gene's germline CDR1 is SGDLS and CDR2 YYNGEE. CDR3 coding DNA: TGTGCCAGCAGCGAGCGGACAGGGGGCTCCTATAATTCACCCCTCCACTTT. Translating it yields CASSERTGGSYNSPLHF. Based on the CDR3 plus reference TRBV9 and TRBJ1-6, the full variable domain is DSGVTQTPKHLITATGQRVTLRCSPRSGDLSVYWYQQSLDQGLQFLIQYYNGEERAKGNILERFSAQQFPDLHSELNLSSLELGDSALYFCASSERTGGSYNSPLHFGNGTRLTVT.

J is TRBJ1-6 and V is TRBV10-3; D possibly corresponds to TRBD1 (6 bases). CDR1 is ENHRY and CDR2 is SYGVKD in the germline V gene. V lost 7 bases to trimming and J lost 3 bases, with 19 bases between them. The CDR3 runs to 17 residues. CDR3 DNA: TGTGCCATCACTGGGATACAGGGTCCCGTCTATAATTCACCCCTCCACTTT. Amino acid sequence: CAITGIQGPVYNSPLHF.

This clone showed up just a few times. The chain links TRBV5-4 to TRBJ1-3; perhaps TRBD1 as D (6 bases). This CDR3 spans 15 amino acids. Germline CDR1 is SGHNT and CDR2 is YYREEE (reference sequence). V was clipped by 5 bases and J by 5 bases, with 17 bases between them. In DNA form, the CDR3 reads TGTGCCAGCAGTGAGAAGGGGGAGAAAAGAAACACCATATATTTT. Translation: CASSEKGEKRNTIYF.

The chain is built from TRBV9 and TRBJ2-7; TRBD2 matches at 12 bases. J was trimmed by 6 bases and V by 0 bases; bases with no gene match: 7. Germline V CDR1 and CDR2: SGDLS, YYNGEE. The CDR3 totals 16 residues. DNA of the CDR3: TGTGCCAGCAGCGTAGGTCCCCTAGCGGGGGGGGCCGAGCAGTACTTC. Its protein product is CASSVGPLAGGAEQYF.

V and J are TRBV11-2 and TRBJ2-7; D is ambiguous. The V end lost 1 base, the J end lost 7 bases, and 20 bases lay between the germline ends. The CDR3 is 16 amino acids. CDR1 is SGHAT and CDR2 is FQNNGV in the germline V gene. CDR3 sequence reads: CASSLVSLQFAREQYF. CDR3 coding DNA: TGTGCCAGCAGCTTAGTATCCCTCCAATTCGCGAGGGAGCAGTACTTC.

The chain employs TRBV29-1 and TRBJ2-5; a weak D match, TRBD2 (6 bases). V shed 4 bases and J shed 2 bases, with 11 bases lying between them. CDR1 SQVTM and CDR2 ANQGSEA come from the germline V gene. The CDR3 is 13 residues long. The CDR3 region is CSVGSGRQETQYF. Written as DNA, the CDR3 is TGCAGCGTTGGCTCGGGGAGGCAAGAGACCCAGTACTTC. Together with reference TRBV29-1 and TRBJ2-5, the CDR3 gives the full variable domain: SAVISQKPSRDICQRGTSLTIQCQVDSQVTMMFWYRQQPGQSLTLIATANQGSEATYESGFVIDKFPISRPNLTFSTLTVSNMSPEDSSIYLCSVGSGRQETQYFGPGTRLLVL.

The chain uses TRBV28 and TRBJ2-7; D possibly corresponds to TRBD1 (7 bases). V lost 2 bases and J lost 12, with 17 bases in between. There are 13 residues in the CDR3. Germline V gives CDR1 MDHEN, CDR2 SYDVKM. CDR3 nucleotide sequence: TGTGCCAGCAGTTTACCAGACAGGGAGGTTCTGTACTTC. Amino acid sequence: CASSLPDREVLYF.